The clone carrying this T cell receptor beta chain was seen more than once but under ten times. What it binds is not known. The data are from a study of PD-1 blockade in classical Hodgkin lymphoma. Study-wide background: Every 2 weeks, patients got 3 mg/kg intravenous nivolumab. Overall study results and limits: Partial responders and progressors had significantly lower baseline TCR diversity. Repertoire difference causes, possibly disease activity or prior therapy, remain undefined. TCR diversity rose significantly by C4D1 in CD4+ but not CD8+ cells.

Sequencing used immunoSEQ multiplex PCR; TCRdb keeps in-frame clones, though not all of them. The sample includes roughly 60,000 clones, around 90% of them seen just once. CDR1 is MNHEY, CDR2 SMNVEV, per germline (reference sequence). Trimming removed 1 base at V and 8 bases at J, with 11 bases between. The CDR3 contains 13 residues. Time point denoted: cycle 4 day 1 (C4D1), after around six weeks of nivolumab. Each patient's relapse followed autologous stem cell transplantation, and brentuximab vedotin exposure varied. The chain couples TRBV27 to TRBJ1-1; D call uncertain. Here the sequenced sample was peripheral blood mononuclear cells (PBMCs), taken before the fourth cycle of nivolumab. This receptor was identified in a human donor with classical Hodgkin lymphoma. CDR3 nucleotides: TGTGCCAGCAGTTTATGGGTCCAAGGGGAAGCTTTCTTT. It codes for CASSLWVQGEAFF.